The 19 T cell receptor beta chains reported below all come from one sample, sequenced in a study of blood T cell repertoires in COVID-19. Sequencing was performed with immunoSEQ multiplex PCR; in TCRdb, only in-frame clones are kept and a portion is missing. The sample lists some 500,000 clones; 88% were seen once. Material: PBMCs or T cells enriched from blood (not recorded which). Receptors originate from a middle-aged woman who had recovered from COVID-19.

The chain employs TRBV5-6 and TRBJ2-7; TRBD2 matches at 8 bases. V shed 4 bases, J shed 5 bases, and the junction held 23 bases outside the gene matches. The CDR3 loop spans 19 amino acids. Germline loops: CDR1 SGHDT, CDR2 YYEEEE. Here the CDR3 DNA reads TGTGCCAGCAGCCGTGATGAGGCGTGGGGCCAGCGGGAGTTAAACGAGCAGTACTTC. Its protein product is CASSRDEAWGQRELNEQYF.

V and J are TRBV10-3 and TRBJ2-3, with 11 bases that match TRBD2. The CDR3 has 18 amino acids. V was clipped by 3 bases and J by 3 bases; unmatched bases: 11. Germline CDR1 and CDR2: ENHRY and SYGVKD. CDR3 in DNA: TGTGCCATCAGTGACCCTTCGGGACTAGCGGCAGGAACAGATACGCAGTATTTT. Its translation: CAISDPSGLAAGTDTQYF.

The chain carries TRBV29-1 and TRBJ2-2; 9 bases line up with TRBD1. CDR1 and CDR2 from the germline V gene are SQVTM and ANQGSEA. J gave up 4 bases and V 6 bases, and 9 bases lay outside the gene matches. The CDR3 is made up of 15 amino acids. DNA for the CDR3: TGCAGCGTGCGAACCGGGACAGGGAGCACCGGGGAGCTGTTTTTT. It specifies CSVRTGTGSTGELFF.

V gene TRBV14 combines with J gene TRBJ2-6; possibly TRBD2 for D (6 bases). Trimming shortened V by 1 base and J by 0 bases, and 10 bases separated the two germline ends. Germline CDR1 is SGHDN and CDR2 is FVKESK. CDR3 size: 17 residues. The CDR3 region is CASSQAAGSSGANVLTF. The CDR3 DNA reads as TGTGCCAGCAGCCAAGCGGCGGGGAGCTCTGGGGCCAACGTCCTGACTTTC.

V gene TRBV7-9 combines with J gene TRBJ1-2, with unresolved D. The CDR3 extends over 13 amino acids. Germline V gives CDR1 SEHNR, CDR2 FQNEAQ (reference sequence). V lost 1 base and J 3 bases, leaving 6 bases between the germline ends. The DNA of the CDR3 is TGTGCCAGCAGCTTAGTGTCGGACTATGGCTACACCTTC. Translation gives CASSLVSDYGYTF.

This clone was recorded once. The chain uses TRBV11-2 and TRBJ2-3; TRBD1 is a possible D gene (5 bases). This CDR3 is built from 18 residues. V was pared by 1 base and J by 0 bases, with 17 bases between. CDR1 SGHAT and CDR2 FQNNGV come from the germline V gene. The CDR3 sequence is CASSLVVGRWKSTDTQYF. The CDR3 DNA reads TGTGCCAGCAGCTTAGTTGTGGGGCGCTGGAAGAGCACAGATACGCAGTATTTT.

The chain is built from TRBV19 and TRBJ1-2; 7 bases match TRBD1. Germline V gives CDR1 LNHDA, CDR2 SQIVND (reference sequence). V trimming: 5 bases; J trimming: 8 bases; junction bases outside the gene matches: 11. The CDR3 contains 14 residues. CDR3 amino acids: CASSPQTGPGGYTF. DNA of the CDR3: TGTGCCAGTAGTCCCCAGACAGGGCCAGGCGGCTACACCTTC.

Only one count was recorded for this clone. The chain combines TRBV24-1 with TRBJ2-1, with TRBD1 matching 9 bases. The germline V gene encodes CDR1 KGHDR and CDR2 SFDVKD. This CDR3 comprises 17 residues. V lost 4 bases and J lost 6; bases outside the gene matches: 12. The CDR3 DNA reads TGTGCCACCAGTGACACGACAGGGGGTAGTATTACCAATGAGCAGTTCTTC. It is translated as CATSDTTGGSITNEQFF.

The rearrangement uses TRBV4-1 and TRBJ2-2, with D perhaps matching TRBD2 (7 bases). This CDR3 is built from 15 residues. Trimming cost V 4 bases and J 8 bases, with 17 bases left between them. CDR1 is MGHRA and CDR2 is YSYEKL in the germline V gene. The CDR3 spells CASSLGRGSSGELFF. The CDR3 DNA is TGCGCCAGCAGCCTGGGGAGGGGGTCATCTGGGGAGCTGTTTTTT.

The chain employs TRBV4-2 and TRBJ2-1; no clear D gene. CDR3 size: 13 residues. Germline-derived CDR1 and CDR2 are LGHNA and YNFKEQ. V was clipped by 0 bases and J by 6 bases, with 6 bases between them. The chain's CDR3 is CASSQDNGNEQFF. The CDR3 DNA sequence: TGTGCCAGCAGCCAAGATAACGGCAATGAGCAGTTCTTC.

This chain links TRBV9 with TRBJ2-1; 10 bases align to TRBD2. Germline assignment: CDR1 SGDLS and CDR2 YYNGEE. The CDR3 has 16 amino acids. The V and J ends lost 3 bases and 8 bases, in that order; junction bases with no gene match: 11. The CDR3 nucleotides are TGTGCCAGCAGCGCGGACTTAGCGGGAGGTAGCGATGAGCAGTTCTTC. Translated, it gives CASSADLAGGSDEQFF.

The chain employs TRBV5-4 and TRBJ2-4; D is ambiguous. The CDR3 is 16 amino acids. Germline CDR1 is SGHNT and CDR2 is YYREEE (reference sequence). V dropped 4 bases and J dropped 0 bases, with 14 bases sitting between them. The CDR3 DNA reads TGTGCCAGCAGCGCTGGGCAGAGCCTAGCCAAAAACATTCAGTACTTC. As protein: CASSAGQSLAKNIQYF.

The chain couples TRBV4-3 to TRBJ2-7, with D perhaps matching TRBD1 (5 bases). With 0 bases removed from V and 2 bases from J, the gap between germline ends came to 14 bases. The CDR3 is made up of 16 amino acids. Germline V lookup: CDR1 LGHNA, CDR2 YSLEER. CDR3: CASSQDYPGNTYEQYF. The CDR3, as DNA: TGCGCCAGCAGCCAAGATTACCCAGGGAACACCTACGAGCAGTACTTC.

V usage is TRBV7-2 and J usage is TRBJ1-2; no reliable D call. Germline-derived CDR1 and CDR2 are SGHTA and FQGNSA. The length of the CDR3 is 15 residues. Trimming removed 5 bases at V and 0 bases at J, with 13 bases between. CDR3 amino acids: CASSDTRTANYGYTF. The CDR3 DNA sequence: TGTGCCAGCAGCGATACTAGGACGGCTAACTATGGCTACACCTTC.

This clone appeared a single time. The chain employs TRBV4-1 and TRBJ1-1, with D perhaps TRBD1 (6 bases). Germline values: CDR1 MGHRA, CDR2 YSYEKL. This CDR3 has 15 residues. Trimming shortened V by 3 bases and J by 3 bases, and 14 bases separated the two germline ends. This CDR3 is CASSQGQIGDTEAFF. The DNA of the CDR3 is TGCGCCAGCAGCCAGGGACAAATCGGGGACACTGAAGCTTTCTTT.

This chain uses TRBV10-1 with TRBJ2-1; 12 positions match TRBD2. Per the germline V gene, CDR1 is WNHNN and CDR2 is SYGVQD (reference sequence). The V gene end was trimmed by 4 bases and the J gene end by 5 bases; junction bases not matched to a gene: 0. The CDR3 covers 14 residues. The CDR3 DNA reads TGCGCCAGCAGTGGGACTAGCGGGAACAATGAGCAGTTCTTC. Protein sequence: CASSGTSGNNEQFF.

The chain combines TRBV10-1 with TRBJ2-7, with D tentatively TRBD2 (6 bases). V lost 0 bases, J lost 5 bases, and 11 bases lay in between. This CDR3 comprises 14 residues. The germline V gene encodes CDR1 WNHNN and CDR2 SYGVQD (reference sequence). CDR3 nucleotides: TGCGCCAGCAGTGAGTCGGGGACTGTTCACGAGCAGTACTTC. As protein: CASSESGTVHEQYF.

CDR3 sequence (DNA): TGCGCCAGCAGCTTGTCCGGGACAGGGAACACTGAAGCTTTCTTT. Translated: CASSLSGTGNTEAFF. The gene calls are TRBV5-1 and TRBJ1-1; 8 bases are shared with TRBD1. Per germline, CDR1 SGHRS and CDR2 YFSETQ. V shed 1 base, J shed 1 base, and the junction held 3 bases outside the gene matches. The CDR3 contains 15 residues.

The CDR3 nucleotides read TGTGCCACCAGTGATTTAGGAGGGGGCCGTCGATCAGATACGCAGTATTTT. Translating gives CATSDLGGGRRSDTQYF. This chain connects TRBV24-1 to TRBJ2-3; a possible D gene is TRBD1 (7 bases). The CDR3 extends over 17 amino acids. V gave up 1 base and J gave up 4 bases, with 17 bases separating them. Germline V lookup: CDR1 KGHDR, CDR2 SFDVKD.